This TCR beta chain derives from a study of beta chain features in type 1 diabetes. Overall study findings and caveats: Type 1 diabetes patients showed a moderate but significant shortening of TCRB CDR3s in all four CD4+ subsets. In comparison with healthy donors, patients had naive, central memory and Treg TCRB repertoires that appeared more similar.

The sequenced template was cDNA made from the entire isolated RNA. Here immunoSEQ multiplex PCR was the method, and the copy in TCRdb shows in-frame clones only, minus some. The table includes about 170,000 clones, roughly 8% detected once. Germline CDR1 and CDR2: SEHNR and FQNEAQ (reference sequence). The CDR3 contains 15 residues. V lost 3 bases, J lost 0 bases, and 12 bases lay in between. Remarks on this clone: Antigen specificity is unknown.

Sorted CD4+ subsets: naive, central memory, regulatory, stem cell-like memory (CD45RO/CCR7/CD25/CD127/CD95/CD27 panel). Sorted cells reached over 95% purity in every population. The sequence was obtained from a woman aged 40 to 50 with type 1 diabetes. Material for sequencing was central memory CD4+ T cells from blood. The rearrangement links TRBV7-9 to TRBJ2-7, with a possible D match to TRBD1 (6 bases). CDR3 sequence (DNA): TGTGCCAGCAGCTTCCCCCGGACAGACTCCTACGAGCAGTACTTC. Translation gives CASSFPRTDSYEQYF.